This entry lists 11 T cell receptor beta chains sequenced from one sample in a study of T cell responses to AZD1222 COVID-19 vaccine. TCRdb's table, derived via immunoSEQ multiplex PCR, lists solely in-frame clones and lacks some. The data hold around 100,000 clones, with roughly 85% observed a single time. This sample comprised peripheral blood, obtained 28 days after the second AZD1222 dose. The receptors shown here come from an adult who received the AZD1222 COVID-19 vaccine.

As to this clone: Compared with germline, one end of the junction differs, possibly owing to a read error. V and J are TRBV7-7 and TRBJ2-2, with D hard to call. Germline V CDR1 and CDR2: SSHAT, FNYEAQ (reference sequence). The CDR3 spans 13 residues. CDR3 bases: TGTGCTAGCAGCTTGACGAACACCGGGGAGCTGTTTTTT. Encoded protein: CASSLTNTGELFF.

This clone was seen a few times. The chain combines TRBV5-4 with TRBJ2-7; D is undetermined. CDR3 size: 11 residues. Germline CDR1 is SGHNT and CDR2 is YYREEE (reference sequence). The V end was cut by 4 bases, the J end by 3 bases, with 5 bases between. The CDR3 DNA sequence: TGTGCCAGCAGCAATGGCTACGAGCAGTACTTC. Amino acids: CASSNGYEQYF.

V gene TRBV28 combines with J gene TRBJ1-2; no definite D call. The germline V gene encodes CDR1 MDHEN and CDR2 SYDVKM. Trimming cost V 8 bases and J 3 bases, with 10 bases left between them. CDR3 length: 12 residues. CDR3 loop: CASLTTDYGYTF. As DNA, the CDR3 is TGTGCCAGCCTTACGACGGACTATGGCTACACCTTC.

V is TRBV28 and J is TRBJ1-5; possible D gene TRBD1, 5 bases. In germline, CDR1 is MDHEN, CDR2 SYDVKM. This CDR3 has 16 residues. The V gene lost 2 bases and the J gene lost 8 bases, with 19 bases spanning the gap. For the CDR3, the DNA is TGTGCCAGCAGTTTAGGTTGGGGGGTAAGGAGTGAGCCCCAGCATTTT. Translated, it gives CASSLGWGVRSEPQHF.

The genes are TRBV7-9 and TRBJ2-5; 9 bases map to TRBD2. Trimming at V came to 7 bases and at J to 3 bases, leaving 9 bases not matched to a gene. This CDR3 is 15 amino acids long. CDR1 SEHNR and CDR2 FQNEAQ come from the germline V gene (reference sequence). CDR3 protein: CASTPLAGLKETQYF. The DNA for the CDR3 is TGTGCCAGCACCCCACTAGCGGGCCTGAAAGAGACCCAGTACTTC.

The chain combines TRBV5-4 with TRBJ1-6, with 7 nucleotides matching TRBD1. Trimming cost V 4 bases and J 5 bases; bases outside gene matches: 6. This CDR3 spans 15 amino acids. Germline V CDR1 and CDR2: SGHNT, YYREEE (reference sequence). CDR3 protein: CASSGPGQNNSPLHF. In nucleotides, the CDR3 is TGTGCCAGCAGCGGACCGGGACAGAATAATTCACCCCTCCACTTT.

The chain joins TRBV19 to TRBJ2-5; D is ambiguous. With 0 bases removed from V and 4 bases from J, the gap between germline ends came to 0 bases. CDR1 is LNHDA, CDR2 SQIVND, per germline (reference sequence). This CDR3 spans 11 amino acids. The CDR3: CASSIEETQYF. CDR3 DNA sequence: TGTGCCAGTAGTATAGAAGAGACCCAGTACTTC.

This rearrangement joins TRBV6-2 or TRBV6-3 to TRBJ2-7; TRBD1 agrees at 7 bases. The CDR3 is made up of 15 amino acids. After removal of 2 bases from V and 2 bases from J, the junction contained 6 bases not matched to a gene. Germline V gives CDR1 MNHEY, CDR2 SVGEGT. For the CDR3, the DNA is TGTGCCAGCAGTTACCCGGACAGGAAGGCCTACGAGCAGTACTTC. It codes for CASSYPDRKAYEQYF.

The chain carries TRBV2 and TRBJ2-5; D perhaps matches TRBD2 (6 bases). Trimming pared 9 bases from V and 0 bases from J, leaving 8 bases between. Germline assignment: CDR1 SNHLY and CDR2 FYNNEI. This CDR3 comprises 12 residues. The CDR3 region is CARGDYQETQYF. For the CDR3, the DNA is TGTGCCAGAGGGGACTACCAAGAGACCCAGTACTTC.

The V and J genes are TRBV6-5 and TRBJ1-1; perhaps TRBD1 as D (6 bases). Looked up from germline, CDR1 is MNHEY and CDR2 is SVGAGI. V dropped 6 bases and J dropped 0 bases, with 11 bases sitting between them. This CDR3 is 14 amino acids long. Here the CDR3 reads CASSLTGVNTEAFF. The CDR3 DNA reads as TGTGCCAGCAGCCTGACAGGTGTGAACACTGAAGCTTTCTTT.

The chain joins TRBV18 to TRBJ2-3; D gene unclear. The CDR3 is 16 amino acids. The germline V gene encodes CDR1 KGHSH and CDR2 LQKENI. Trimming left V 0 bases short and J 5 bases short, with 15 bases between. The CDR3, as DNA: TGTGCCAGCTCACCACCGAGGACGGGCCGCGGAGATACGCAGTATTTT. Protein: CASSPPRTGRGDTQYF.